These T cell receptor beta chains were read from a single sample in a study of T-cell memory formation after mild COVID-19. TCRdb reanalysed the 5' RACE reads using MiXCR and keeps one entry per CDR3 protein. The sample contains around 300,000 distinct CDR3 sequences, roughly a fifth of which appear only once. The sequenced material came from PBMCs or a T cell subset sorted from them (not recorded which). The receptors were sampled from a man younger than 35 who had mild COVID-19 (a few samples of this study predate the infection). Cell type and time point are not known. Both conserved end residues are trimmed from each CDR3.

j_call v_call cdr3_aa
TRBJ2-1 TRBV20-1 SARSPTDNEQF
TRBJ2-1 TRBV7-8 ASSRTRNSEQF
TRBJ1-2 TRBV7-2 ASSLSAPLYGYT
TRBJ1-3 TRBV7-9 ASRSGRVSGNTIY
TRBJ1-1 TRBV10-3 AISDGVLNTEAF
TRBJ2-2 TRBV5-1 ASSLMGQGTGELF
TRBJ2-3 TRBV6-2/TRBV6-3 ASSYQGPYSTDTQY
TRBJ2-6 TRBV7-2 ASSPWTGGEANVLT
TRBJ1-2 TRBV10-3 AISDNRGLVGYT
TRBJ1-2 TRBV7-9 ASSLRNTEGYT
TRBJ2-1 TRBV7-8 ASSSNRDREI
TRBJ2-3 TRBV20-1 SAQPGAHPDTQY
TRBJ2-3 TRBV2 ASRNPDRGATDTQY
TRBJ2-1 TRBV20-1 SATRDSLS
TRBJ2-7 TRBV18 ASSPPGEQY
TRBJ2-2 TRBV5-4 ASSLKQLSEGELF
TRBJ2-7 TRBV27 ASSLGGQHYEQY
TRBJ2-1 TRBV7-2 ASSPRAKAEQF
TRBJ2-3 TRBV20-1 SAKSPLTDTQY
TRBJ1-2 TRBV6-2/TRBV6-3 ASSYSRRQLYGYT
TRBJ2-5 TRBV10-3 AISKQGEWGETQY
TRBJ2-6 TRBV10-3 AISSADLSGANVLT
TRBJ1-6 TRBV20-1 SARDPLAISPLH
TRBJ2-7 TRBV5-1 ASSSAPGTDLGYEQY
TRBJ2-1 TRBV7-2 ASSLAVGEYNEQF
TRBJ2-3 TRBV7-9 ASPQELVADTQY